Shown below are 19 T cell receptor beta chains from a single sample sequenced in a study of blood T cell repertoires in COVID-19 (TCRdb year 2020). The library was built by means of the immunoSEQ multiplex PCR assay. TCRdb re-hosts the immuneACCESS table, in-frame sequences only. Its copies lack some clones; in the studies checked, an unresolved V gene accounts for under half of them, and the cause for the rest is not known. Counted in this sample were under 450,000 clones; about 87% of them appeared once. The ten biggest clones cover 1.3% of the sample. Sequenced sample: PBMCs or T cells enriched from blood (not recorded which). Receptor source: a man aged 25 to 45 who had recovered from COVID-19.

The chain couples TRBV14 to TRBJ1-2; D gene ambiguous. V lost 0 bases to trimming and J lost 4 bases, with 12 bases between them. Germline loops: CDR1 SGHDN, CDR2 FVKESK. The CDR3 runs to 15 residues. The chain's CDR3 is CASSQDGVGSYGYTF. DNA of the CDR3: TGTGCCAGCAGCCAAGACGGGGTCGGATCCTATGGCTACACCTTC.

The gene calls are TRBV30 and TRBJ1-5; 7 bases agree with TRBD1. The V gene's germline CDR1 is GTSNPN and CDR2 SVGIG (reference sequence). The CDR3 loop spans 14 amino acids. The V segment lost 4 bases and the J segment 3 bases; nucleotides outside the gene matches: 6. In DNA form, the CDR3 reads TGTGCCTGGAATTCGGGGACAGTCAATCAGCCCCAGCATTTT. This encodes CAWNSGTVNQPQHF. The whole variable domain, filled in from reference TRBV30 and TRBJ1-5, reads SQTIHQWPATLVQPVGSPLSLECTVEGTSNPNLYWYRQAAGRGLQLLFYSVGIGQISSEVPQNLSASRPQDRQFILSSKKLLLSDSGFYLCAWNSGTVNQPQHFGDGTRLSIL.

V gene TRBV19 combines with J gene TRBJ2-6, with D maybe TRBD2 (5 bases). V lost 3 bases, J lost 2 bases, and 17 bases lay in between. The CDR3 length is 18 residues. CDR1 and CDR2 from the germline V gene are LNHDA and SQIVND (reference sequence). In DNA, the CDR3 is TGTGCCAGTAGTATGGGAGAACAGTTCGTGCCTGGGGCCAACGTCCTGACTTTC. This sequence encodes CASSMGEQFVPGANVLTF.

V and J are TRBV6-1 and TRBJ1-2; 7 nucleotides line up with TRBD1. V shed 3 bases, J shed 8 bases, and the junction held 3 bases outside the gene matches. CDR3 length: 12 residues. Looked up from germline, CDR1 is MNHNS and CDR2 is SASEGT. The DNA of the CDR3 is TGTGCCAGCAGTGAGACAGGGTCCGGCTACACCTTC. It yields the protein CASSETGSGYTF.

This chain connects TRBV7-9 to TRBJ2-3; tentative D call: TRBD1 (6 bases). Germline assignment: CDR1 SEHNR and CDR2 FQNEAQ (reference sequence). V was shortened by 3 bases and J by 2 bases, with 18 bases between the two germline ends. The CDR3 loop spans 17 amino acids. This CDR3 is CASSLGAGPPYTDTQYF. The CDR3 DNA reads as TGTGCCAGCAGCTTGGGGGCCGGACCTCCCTACACAGATACGCAGTATTTT.

The chain uses TRBV9 and TRBJ2-1, with D maybe TRBD2 (5 bases). Germline CDR1 is SGDLS and CDR2 is YYNGEE. V was pared by 2 bases and J by 0 bases, with 9 bases between. The CDR3 contains 15 residues. CDR3 protein: CASSVSASSYNEQFF. The CDR3 DNA reads as TGTGCCAGCAGCGTTAGCGCGAGCTCCTACAATGAGCAGTTCTTC.

The genes are TRBV7-6 and TRBJ1-1; D perhaps matches TRBD1 (6 bases). V lost 0 bases, J lost 4 bases, and 9 bases lay in between. The CDR3 length is 14 residues. Germline lookup yields CDR1 SGHVS and CDR2 FNYEAQ. Here the CDR3 reads CASSLAGAPTEAFF. CDR3 DNA: TGTGCCAGCAGCTTAGCGGGGGCGCCCACTGAAGCTTTCTTT.

This chain connects TRBV18 to TRBJ1-3; 7 nucleotides align to TRBD1. Germline values: CDR1 KGHSH, CDR2 LQKENI. V trimming: 1 base; J trimming: 0 bases; junction bases outside the gene matches: 9. The CDR3 is 18 residues long. In nucleotides, the CDR3 is TGTGCCAGCTCACCACGGTACCGGGACAGAGTCTCTGGAAACACCATATATTTT. Its translation: CASSPRYRDRVSGNTIYF.

The J gene is TRBJ2-7, the V gene TRBV7-6; 7 bases fit TRBD2. Germline CDR1 and CDR2: SGHVS and FNYEAQ. The CDR3 covers 16 residues. After removal of 4 bases from V and 3 bases from J, the junction contained 12 bases not matched to a gene. The CDR3 loop reads CASSSSGAVLFYEQYF. CDR3 sequence (DNA): TGTGCCAGCAGCTCCAGCGGGGCTGTCTTGTTCTACGAGCAGTACTTC.

The V gene is TRBV4-1, the J gene TRBJ2-5, with D possibly TRBD1 on 5 matching bases. Trimming stripped 0 bases from V and 2 bases from J, with 7 bases between. This CDR3 comprises 14 residues. Germline V gene lookup returns CDR1 MGHRA and CDR2 YSYEKL. The CDR3 nucleotides are TGCGCCAGCAGCCAAGAGAACAGGCAAGAGACCCAGTACTTC. Translation: CASSQENRQETQYF.

The rearrangement uses TRBV12-3 or TRBV12-4 and TRBJ1-5; TRBD1 aligns across 7 bases. CDR3 length equals 12 residues. The V gene end was trimmed by 6 bases and the J gene end by 11 bases; junction bases not matched to a gene: 7. The CDR3 spells CASSEQGRAQHF. The CDR3, as DNA: TGTGCCAGCAGCGAACAGGGGAGAGCCCAGCATTTT.

The chain employs TRBV19 and TRBJ1-1, with D possibly matching TRBD1 (6 bases). The germline gives CDR1 LNHDA, CDR2 SQIVND (reference sequence). CDR3 length equals 14 residues. The CDR3 sequence is CATYSRQESYEAFF. DNA of the CDR3: TGTGCTACTTACTCGAGACAGGAGTCCTATGAAGCTTTCTTT.

The chain has TRBV7-2 and TRBJ1-2; 8 nucleotides agree with TRBD1. This CDR3 region has 15 residues. Germline CDR1 reads SGHTA; CDR2 reads FQGNSA. The V segment lost 2 bases and the J segment 0 bases; nucleotides outside the gene matches: 2. DNA of the CDR3: TGTGCCAGCAGCTTAAACAGGGGGGCTAACTATGGCTACACCTTC. Its protein is CASSLNRGANYGYTF.

This rearrangement joins TRBV5-1 to TRBJ2-1; weak D call: TRBD2 (5 bases). CDR1 and CDR2 (germline): SGHRS, YFSETQ. The length of the CDR3 is 16 residues. The germline V and J ends were trimmed by 0 bases and 0 bases, with 10 bases remaining between them. The CDR3 DNA reads TGCGCCAGCAGCTTGGCCGCTGGGAGCTCCTACAATGAGCAGTTCTTC. Its protein is CASSLAAGSSYNEQFF.

The chain joins TRBV2 to TRBJ2-3; the D gene is possibly TRBD1 (7 bases). The V gene lost 7 bases and the J gene lost 6 bases, with 20 bases spanning the gap. The CDR3 extends over 15 amino acids. Germline CDR1 SNHLY, CDR2 FYNNEI. CDR3 DNA sequence: TGTGCCAGCACATCAGGGGGGCTCCCGGGGGATACGCAGTATTTT. This gives the protein CASTSGGLPGDTQYF.

The chain uses TRBV5-1 and TRBJ2-5, with 8 bases that match TRBD2. V was clipped by 4 bases and J by 3 bases; unmatched bases: 2. In germline, CDR1 is SGHRS, CDR2 YFSETQ. The CDR3 has 13 residues. The CDR3 DNA reads as TGCGCCAGCAGCCGGGGACTAGAAGAGACCCAGTACTTC. It translates to CASSRGLEETQYF. Full variable domain (remainder filled in from reference TRBV5-1 and TRBJ2-5): KAGVTQTPRYLIKTRGQQVTLSCSPISGHRSVSWYQQTPGQGLQFLFEYFSETQRNKGNFPGRFSGRQFSNSRSEMNVSTLELGDSALYLCASSRGLEETQYFGPGTRLLVL.

This clone is a singleton in its sample. The chain is built from TRBV15 and TRBJ1-2; D unresolved. The V gene's germline CDR1 is LNHNV and CDR2 YYDKDF (reference sequence). V lost 0 bases and J 8 bases, leaving 16 bases between the germline ends. This CDR3 has 15 residues. CDR3 loop: CATSRDFLDAGGYTF. In nucleotides, the CDR3 is TGTGCCACCAGCAGAGATTTTCTGGATGCGGGAGGCTACACCTTC.

V usage is TRBV7-2 and J usage is TRBJ2-2; D uncertain. The CDR3 sequence is 14 residues long. V was clipped by 2 bases and J by 1 base, with 5 bases between them. The germline V gene has CDR1 SGHTA and CDR2 FQGNSA. The DNA of the CDR3 is TGTGCCAGCAGCTTACTCGGGAACACCGGGGAGCTGTTTTTT. It codes for CASSLLGNTGELFF.

As regards this clone: This sample also contains other DNA sequences that code for the same CDR3. The chain links TRBV6-5 to TRBJ1-2; D is unresolved. The CDR3 has 13 amino acids. Looked up from germline, CDR1 is MNHEY and CDR2 is SVGAGI. V was shortened by 4 bases and J by 0 bases, with 6 bases between the two germline ends. CDR3 sequence reads: CASSSGANYGYTF. The CDR3, as DNA: TGTGCCAGCAGTTCCGGGGCTAACTATGGCTACACCTTC.